The T cell receptor beta chain described here comes from a study of T-cell reconstitution after alpha-beta-depleted transplantation in children. The V gene end was trimmed by 5 bases and the J gene end by 4 bases; junction bases not matched to a gene: 8. The CDR3 is made up of 15 amino acids. The germline V gene has CDR1 SEHNR and CDR2 FQNEAQ (reference sequence). This clonotype has more than one count but fewer than ten. The antigen is unknown. Findings and limits, study-wide: T-cell numbers and diversity, one year after transplant, stemmed largely from T cells that were newly produced. As was reported, about two months after transplant, alpha-beta T cells came from several hundred expanded graft clones. Recipient T cells and thymic progenitors that survived were the source of the high TCRbeta diversity seen at day 60 in some patients.

The library targeted TCRbeta and was prepared with unique molecular identifiers. TCRdb redid the calling of the PCR reads with MiXCR, one entry per CDR3 protein. The sample records approximately 980,000 distinct CDR3 sequences, roughly 29% being singletons. This specimen consisted of PBMCs, mostly from graft donor cells, obtained 360 days after TCRalphabeta/CD19-depleted stem cell transplant. This sequence joins TRBV7-9 and TRBJ2-1, with 7 nucleotides matching TRBD1. The TCR comes from a boy under two years old who had a stem cell transplant for SCID, so the T cells may come from the graft donor. The CDR3, as DNA: TGTGCCAGCAGCCCAGGGACAGATATTTACAATGAGCAGTTCTTC. This gives the protein CASSPGTDIYNEQFF.